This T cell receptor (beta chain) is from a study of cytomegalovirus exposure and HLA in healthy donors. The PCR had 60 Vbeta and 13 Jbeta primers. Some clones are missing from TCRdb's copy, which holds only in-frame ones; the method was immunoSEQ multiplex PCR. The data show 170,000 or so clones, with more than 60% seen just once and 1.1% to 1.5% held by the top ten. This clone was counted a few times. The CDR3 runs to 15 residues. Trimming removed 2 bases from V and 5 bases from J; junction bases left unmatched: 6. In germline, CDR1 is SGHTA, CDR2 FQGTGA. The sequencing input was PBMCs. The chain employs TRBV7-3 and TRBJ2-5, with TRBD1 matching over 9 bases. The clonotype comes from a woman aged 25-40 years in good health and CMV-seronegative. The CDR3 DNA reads TGTGCCAGCAGCTTATCGGGGACAGGGTGGGAGACCCAGTACTTC. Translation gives CASSLSGTGWETQYF.